The entry below describes one TCR beta chain. No cognate antigen has been identified for it. No base quality values were provided; no much bigger clone lies one nucleotide off. This specimen belongs to a study of blood T cell repertoires in COVID-19 (dated by TCRdb to 2019 to 2021). For the study in its entirety: The collaborator samples originated in the United States, Italy and Spain and spanned the acute and convalescent phases of COVID-19. A freely available public database, intended as a resource for researchers studying the immune response to SARS-CoV-2, is where the repertoires were released. Subjects who had been exposed to COVID-19, were actively infected with it, or had recovered from it provided the deeply sampled blood TCRbeta repertoires that made up the dataset. Samples came from the ongoing ImmuneRACE study (first 160 participants) plus 1,254 subjects from 6 global collaborators. The material from the prospective study consisted of cDNA or gDNA derived from T cells, B-cell-depleted T cells, or PBMCs. Nearly every sample came with metadata listing a de-identified subject ID, COVID-19 status, age in years and sex. Where available, HLA class I and class II types were obtained from metadata supplied by the sample provider rather than from assay-based typing. General findings and caveats noted by the study authors: The amount of clinical and demographic metadata varied by source and participant and was provided uncurated.

TCRbeta CDR3 regions were amplified from genomic DNA by means of the immunoSEQ Assay, a bias-controlled multiplex PCR. Per the authors' processing: The number of nucleated cells in each sample was estimated by amplification of reference gene primers within the assay. To quantify the absolute abundance of each unique TCRbeta CDR3 rearrangement, sequence reads were collapsed and filtered. Productive Simpson clonality was computed per sample as the square root of Simpson's diversity index over productive rearrangements. TCRdb carries this immuneACCESS record with in-frame sequences only. Its versions omit some clonotypes, under half of them owing to an unresolved V gene in the studies checked, with the rest unexplained. That table supplies the V and J calls and clone size; D and trimming were determined from the DNA. For this sample there are fewer than 250,000 clones; approximately 81% appear just once. The top ten hold under 12% of the sample.

One collaborating source in Seattle enrolled patients while the patients were actively infected and followed the patients over time throughout the course of disease. Whole blood was collected in K2EDTA tubes by collaborating institutions according to the institutions' own protocols. For TCRbeta analysis, collaborators shipped samples as frozen whole blood, isolated PBMCs, or DNA extracted from either of those sample types. The germline V gene (reference sequence) supplies CDR1 LNHDA and CDR2 SQIVND. The CDR3, cysteine through phenylalanine, is 15 amino acids long. The only DNA kept is the CDR3, 45 bases in frame from the first base. The trim is 3 bases for V and 10 bases for J, with a gap of 19 bases between the germline ends.

Material for sequencing was peripheral blood. Recombination joined TRBV19 with TRBJ2-1; TRBD2 is perhaps the D gene, given 5 matching bases. This TCR came from a woman of 80 years or more with COVID-19, enrolled during active disease. The DNA reads TGTGCCAGTAGTATGGACGGGATCCCCCAGCAGGAGCAGTTCTTC. This translates into CASSMDGIPQQEQFF.